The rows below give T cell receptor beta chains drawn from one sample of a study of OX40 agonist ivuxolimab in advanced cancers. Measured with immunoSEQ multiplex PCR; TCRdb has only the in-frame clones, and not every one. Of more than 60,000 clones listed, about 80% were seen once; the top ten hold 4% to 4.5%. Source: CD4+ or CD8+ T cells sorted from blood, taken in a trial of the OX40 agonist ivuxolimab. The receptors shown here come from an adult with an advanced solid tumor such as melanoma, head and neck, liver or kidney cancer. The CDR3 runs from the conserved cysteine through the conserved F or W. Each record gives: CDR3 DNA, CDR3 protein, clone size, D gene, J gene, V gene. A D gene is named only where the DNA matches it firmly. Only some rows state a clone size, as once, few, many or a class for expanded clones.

TGTGCCAGCAGTGAGCAAGGGAACTATGGCTACACCTTC,CASSEQGNYGYTF,once,NA,TRBJ1-2,TRBV6-1
TGTGCCAGCAGAATACAGGGTTTAGAAAATTCACCCCTCCACTTT,CASRIQGLENSPLHF,NA,NA,TRBJ1-6,TRBV7-9
TGTGCCAGCAGTCGAAGTCATAGCAATCAGCCCCAGCATTTT,CASSRSHSNQPQHF,NA,NA,TRBJ1-5,TRBV2
TGTGCCAGCAGCGTGCCGGGACAGGAATACTATGGCTACACCTTC,CASSVPGQEYYGYTF,NA,TRBD1,TRBJ1-2,TRBV5-5
TGTGCCAGCAGTTACTCACAAACGGGCGGGGGCGAGACCCAGTACTTC,CASSYSQTGGGETQYF,NA,NA,TRBJ2-5,TRBV6-5
TGTGCCAGCATGGCAGGGGGCAGGGCCGGGGAGCTGTTTTTT,CASMAGGRAGELFF,NA,TRBD1,TRBJ2-2,TRBV25-1
TGTGCCAGCAGCTTAGACCAAGCGGGGGGGCTTTTTGATGAGCAGTTCTTC,CASSLDQAGGLFDEQFF,once,TRBD2,TRBJ2-1,TRBV7-3
TGCAGCGTTCTAAGGGCTGGGACTGAAGCTTTCTTT,CSVLRAGTEAFF,NA,NA,TRBJ1-1,TRBV29-1
TGTGCCAGCAGCTCCCCGCGACTAGCGGGTCGGGGTGAGCAGTTCTTC,CASSSPRLAGRGEQFF,NA,TRBD2,TRBJ2-1,TRBV7-3
TGTGCCAGCAGCCAGACGGCAGGGGGCACTAATGAAAAACTGTTTTTT,CASSQTAGGTNEKLFF,NA,TRBD1,TRBJ1-4,TRBV9
TGTGCCAGCAGTCATCGGACAGGGGTTGGGACTGAAGCTTTCTTT,CASSHRTGVGTEAFF,NA,TRBD1,TRBJ1-1,TRBV6-5
TGTGCCAGTAGCCGTTCCGGTGGGGGCGCGGGTGGCTACACCTTC,CASSRSGGGAGGYTF,NA,NA,TRBJ1-2,TRBV19
TGTGCCAGCAGTTACGAGGGAGGCAGGGGCGAGCAGTACTTC,CASSYEGGRGEQYF,NA,NA,TRBJ2-7,TRBV6-5
TGTGCCAGCAGCTACACTCGGGAGACCCAGTACTTC,CASSYTRETQYF,once,NA,TRBJ2-5,TRBV14
TGTGCCAGCGGCCCCGGGACAGGTGCTAACGAGCAGTACTTC,CASGPGTGANEQYF,few,TRBD1,TRBJ2-7,TRBV4-2
TGTGCCAGCAGCGAAAGGGACGGGGGGGCGTACAATGAGCAGTTCTTC,CASSERDGGAYNEQFF,NA,NA,TRBJ2-1,TRBV21-1
TGTGCCATCAGTGAGTTTGTAGGGGGCACTGAAGCTTTCTTT,CAISEFVGGTEAFF,NA,NA,TRBJ1-1,TRBV10-3
TGCAGCGTCGGGGACTCAGGGACCACTGAAGCTTTCTTT,CSVGDSGTTEAFF,few,NA,TRBJ1-1,TRBV29-1
TGTGCCAGCAGCGTAGCAAACGGACACCGCTACGAGCAGTACTTC,CASSVANGHRYEQYF,NA,NA,TRBJ2-7,TRBV9
TGTGCCAGCAGTGAATCTGCGAGGGATGGGACCCAGTACTTC,CASSESARDGTQYF,NA,NA,TRBJ2-5,TRBV25-1
TGTGCCAGCAGTACGTGGGGGAGCACAGATACGCAGTATTTT,CASSTWGSTDTQYF,NA,NA,TRBJ2-3,TRBV6-5
TGTGCTAGTGGTTTTGGTACCACCGGGGTGGGACTCACTGGGGCCAACGTCCTGACTTTC,CASGFGTTGVGLTGANVLTF,NA,NA,TRBJ2-6,TRBV12-5
TGTGCCACTGGACAGCACTCTAATGAAAAACTGTTTTTT,CATGQHSNEKLFF,NA,NA,TRBJ1-4,TRBV7-9
TGTGCCAGCAGCGGTACCGGGACAGGGTTTCATATACGCAATCAGCCCCAGCATTTT,CASSGTGTGFHIRNQPQHF,NA,TRBD1,TRBJ1-5,TRBV28
TGTGCCAGCAGCGTCGAAGTGACAGGACCCAAAAACACCATATATTTT,CASSVEVTGPKNTIYF,NA,NA,TRBJ1-3,TRBV9
TGTGCCAGCAGCTTATACTTGGGACAGGGTGGAGGAGAGACCCAGTACTTC,CASSLYLGQGGGETQYF,few,TRBD1,TRBJ2-5,TRBV7-2
TGCGCCAGCAGCCAAGATTCAGGGGACACTGAAGCTTTCTTT,CASSQDSGDTEAFF,NA,NA,TRBJ1-1,TRBV4-3
TGTGCCAGCAGTGGGGGGTGGGAAAGCAATCAGCCCCAGCATTTT,CASSGGWESNQPQHF,NA,NA,TRBJ1-5,TRBV6-1
TGTGCCAGCCGCACAGGCATCTACGAGCAGTACTTC,CASRTGIYEQYF,NA,NA,TRBJ2-7,TRBV7-2
TGCGCCAGCAGCCCTACCGGGACAGGGAATGAAAAACTGTTTTTT,CASSPTGTGNEKLFF,NA,TRBD1,TRBJ1-4,TRBV4-1
TGTGCCAGCAGGCGATACAGGATATTGAATGAAAAACTGTTTTTT,CASRRYRILNEKLFF,NA,NA,TRBJ1-4,TRBV28
TGTGCCAGCAGCTTTCAGGGGGCGTTCGACTATGGCTACACCTTC,CASSFQGAFDYGYTF,NA,NA,TRBJ1-2,TRBV21-1